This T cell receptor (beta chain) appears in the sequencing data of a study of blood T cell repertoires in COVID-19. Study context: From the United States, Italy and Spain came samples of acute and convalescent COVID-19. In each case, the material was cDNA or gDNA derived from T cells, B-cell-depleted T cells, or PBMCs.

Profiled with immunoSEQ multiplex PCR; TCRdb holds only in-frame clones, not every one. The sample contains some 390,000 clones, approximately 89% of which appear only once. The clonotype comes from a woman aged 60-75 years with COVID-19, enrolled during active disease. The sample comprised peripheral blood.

The CDR3 is CASSTPTGRVVKNIQYF. CDR3 nucleotides: TGTGCCAGTAGTACCCCCACGGGTCGTGTGGTCAAAAACATTCAGTACTTC. The gene calls are TRBV19 and TRBJ2-4; D gene unclear. The CDR3 is 17 amino acids. Germline lookup yields CDR1 LNHDA and CDR2 SQIVND (reference sequence). V dropped 4 bases and J dropped 3 bases, with 19 bases sitting between them.